A selection of T cell receptor beta chains follows, all from one sample in a study of blood T cell repertoires in COVID-19. Here immunoSEQ multiplex PCR was the method, and the copy in TCRdb shows in-frame clones only, minus some. The sample has hundreds of thousands of clones; more than 75% are singletons. The material sequenced was peripheral blood. All receptors derive from a woman in her forties or fifties with COVID-19, enrolled during active disease. CDR3s include the opening cysteine and the closing phenylalanine or tryptophan. The D gene is left open where the match is weak. Expanded clones are given a class, and other clones once, few, many or no size at all.

j_call d_call v_call clone_size cdr3_aa cdr3_nt
TRBJ2-2 TRBD2 TRBV5-1 few CASSLTSGPTGELFF TGCGCCAGCAGCTTGACTAGCGGGCCAACCGGGGAGCTGTTTTTT
TRBJ2-3 - TRBV5-1 - CASSQVPGTDTQYF TGCGCCAGCAGCCAGGTTCCGGGCACAGATACGCAGTATTTT
TRBJ2-7 TRBD2 TRBV14 - CASSQGAGGPPRYYEQYF TGTGCCAGCAGCCAAGGAGCGGGAGGTCCCCCCCGGTACTACGAGCAGTACTTC
TRBJ2-3 - TRBV27 - CASSFTYGESTDTQYF TGTGCCAGCAGTTTCACTTACGGGGAAAGCACAGATACGCAGTATTTT
TRBJ1-6 - TRBV9 once CASSREGLSSYNSPLHF TGTGCCAGCAGCAGGGAGGGCCTGAGCTCCTATAATTCACCCCTCCACTTT
TRBJ1-6 TRBD1 TRBV27 once CASSLGTAVWPLHF TGTGCCAGCAGTTTGGGGACAGCCGTTTGGCCCCTCCACTTT
TRBJ2-7 TRBD2 TRBV27 - CASSYRDYRLAEQYF TGTGCCAGCAGTTACCGGGACTACCGGTTGGCCGAGCAGTACTTC
TRBJ2-7 - TRBV12-5 - CASGLSETYEQYF TGTGCTAGTGGTTTGAGCGAAACCTACGAGCAGTACTTC
TRBJ1-2 TRBD1 TRBV19 - CASRTGQSGYTF TGTGCCAGTAGGACGGGACAGTCTGGCTACACCTTC
TRBJ2-1 TRBD2 TRBV11-3 - CASSLGLAGGDEQFF TGTGCCAGCAGCTTGGGACTAGCGGGAGGGGATGAGCAGTTCTTC
TRBJ1-1 - TRBV7-2 - CASSLEWRNTEAFF TGTGCCAGCAGCTTAGAATGGAGAAACACTGAAGCTTTCTTT
TRBJ2-1 - TRBV18 - CASSSGLVGYNEQFF TGTGCCAGCTCGTCAGGGCTGGTTGGGTACAATGAGCAGTTCTTC
TRBJ2-7 - TRBV6-2/TRBV6-3 - CASSYPSSYEQYF TGTGCCAGCAGTTACCCTAGTTCCTACGAGCAGTACTTC
TRBJ2-5 - TRBV25-1 - CASSEGQGTETQYF TGTGCCAGCAGTGAAGGTCAGGGGACAGAGACCCAGTACTTC
TRBJ2-3 - TRBV12-1 - CASSGPTDTQYF TGTGCCAGCAGTGGGCCGACAGATACGCAGTATTTT
TRBJ2-7 - TRBV2 - CASTGSSYEQYF TGTGCCAGCACAGGAAGCTCCTACGAGCAGTACTTC
TRBJ2-7 TRBD1 TRBV27 - CASRHRLTGGDHEQYF TGTGCCAGCAGACACCGCCTGACAGGGGGGGATCACGAGCAGTACTTC
TRBJ2-3 - TRBV11-3 - CASSHSGTSTDTQYF TGTGCCAGCAGCCACAGCGGAACTAGCACAGATACGCAGTATTTT
TRBJ1-1 - TRBV30 - CAWTGLNTEAFF TGTGCCTGGACAGGATTGAACACTGAAGCTTTCTTT
TRBJ1-5 - TRBV5-8 - CASSLAWQGNQPQHF TGTGCCAGCAGCTTGGCTTGGCAGGGCAATCAGCCCCAGCATTTT
TRBJ2-1 - TRBV6-5 - CASSYPGVNEQFF TGTGCCAGCAGTTACCCCGGGGTCAATGAGCAGTTCTTC
TRBJ1-5 TRBD1 TRBV6-5 - CASSTDRGLGQPQHF TGTGCCAGCAGTACGGACAGGGGGCTGGGTCAGCCCCAGCATTTT
TRBJ2-1 TRBD2 TRBV18 - CASSPLAGDYNEQFF TGTGCCAGCTCACCCCTAGCGGGAGACTACAATGAGCAGTTCTTC
TRBJ2-7 - TRBV27 once CASAPRVVPLEQYF TGTGCCAGCGCCCCGCGGGTAGTCCCTCTCGAGCAGTACTTC
TRBJ1-2 - TRBV6-1 - CASSEDSGYGYTF TGTGCCAGCAGTGAAGATTCCGGGTACGGCTACACCTTC
TRBJ2-4 - TRBV28 - CASSLRGRVRNIQYF TGTGCCAGCAGTTTAAGGGGGAGGGTTCGAAACATTCAGTACTTC
TRBJ1-1 - TRBV5-1 - CASSLEGFGTEAFF TGCGCCAGCAGCTTGGAGGGGTTCGGCACTGAAGCTTTCTTT
TRBJ2-1 - TRBV4-1 - CASSQGSEQFF TGCGCCAGCAGCCAAGGTTCAGAGCAGTTCTTC
TRBJ2-3 TRBD2 TRBV27 - CASRRTGTSGGYF TGTGCCAGCAGACGCACCGGGACTAGCGGAGGGTATTTT
TRBJ2-3 - TRBV4-1 - CASSQVAVTDTQYF TGCGCCAGCAGCCAAGTTGCGGTCACAGATACGCAGTATTTT
TRBJ2-2 TRBD1 TRBV6-6 - CASQKLTGTVPGELFF TGTGCCAGCCAAAAACTAACCGGGACAGTCCCCGGGGAGCTGTTTTTT
TRBJ1-2 - TRBV7-2 - CASSLEFSSGYTF TGTGCCAGCAGCTTAGAATTCTCGTCCGGCTACACCTTC
TRBJ2-1 - TRBV2 few CASSSPGYNEQFF TGTGCCAGCAGTAGTCCAGGATACAATGAGCAGTTCTTC
TRBJ2-3 - TRBV28 once CASRYLRLDTQYF TGTGCCAGCAGATACCTTAGACTAGATACGCAGTATTTT
TRBJ2-1 TRBD2 TRBV5-8 - CASSYLAGTNEQFF TGTGCCAGCAGCTACCTAGCGGGGACCAATGAGCAGTTCTTC
TRBJ1-1 - TRBV5-1 - CASSPDGQPNTEAFF TGCGCCAGCAGCCCTGACGGACAACCGAACACTGAAGCTTTCTTT
TRBJ1-5 - TRBV5-1 - CASRAGDSNQPQHF TGCGCCAGCAGGGCCGGGGATAGCAATCAGCCCCAGCATTTT
TRBJ2-2 - TRBV11-2 - CASSSRLGELFF TGTGCCAGCAGCTCCCGCCTAGGGGAGCTGTTTTTT
TRBJ2-7 TRBD2 TRBV19 - CASSILTSGSYEQYF TGTGCCAGTAGTATCCTGACTAGCGGGAGCTACGAGCAGTACTTC
TRBJ2-3 - TRBV29-1 - CSATGVSTDTQYF TGCAGCGCCACGGGGGTTAGCACAGATACGCAGTATTTT
TRBJ1-4 TRBD1 TRBV11-2 - CASRPTGTGEKLFF TGTGCCAGCAGACCGACAGGGACAGGCGAAAAACTGTTTTTT
TRBJ1-1 - TRBV12-3/TRBV12-4 - CASSFWGGTEAFF TGTGCCAGCAGTTTTTGGGGAGGCACTGAAGCTTTCTTT
TRBJ1-5 - TRBV19 - CASSRSDRLSNQPQHF TGTGCCAGTAGTAGATCAGACAGACTTAGCAATCAGCCCCAGCATTTT
TRBJ2-1 TRBD2 TRBV27 - CASGSLAGGPYNEQFF TGTGCCAGCGGATCTTTAGCGGGAGGGCCATACAATGAGCAGTTCTTC
TRBJ2-2 - TRBV5-4 - CASSSAQVNTGELFF TGTGCCAGCAGCTCCGCCCAGGTGAACACCGGGGAGCTGTTTTTT
TRBJ1-4 - TRBV6-5 - CASSHDSARQEKLFF TGTGCCAGCAGCCATGACAGCGCCCGGCAGGAAAAACTGTTTTTT
TRBJ1-5 - TRBV25-1 - CASSATGMQPQHF TGTGCCAGCAGTGCTACAGGGATGCAGCCCCAGCATTTT
TRBJ2-3 TRBD1 TRBV6-5 - CASSPGDSTDTQYF TGTGCCAGCAGTCCCGGGGACAGTACAGATACGCAGTATTTT
TRBJ1-6 TRBD1 TRBV4-2 few CASTRGQGVSPLHF TGTGCCAGCACCAGAGGACAGGGAGTTTCACCCCTCCACTTT
TRBJ2-2 TRBD2 TRBV3-1/TRBV3-2 - CASSGRLAGVVINTGELFF TGTGCCAGCAGCGGCCGACTAGCGGGAGTTGTGATTAACACCGGGGAGCTGTTTTTT
TRBJ1-5 - TRBV2 - CASTQGQSNQPQHF TGTGCCAGCACCCAGGGCCAGAGCAATCAGCCCCAGCATTTT
TRBJ2-7 TRBD1 TRBV12-3/TRBV12-4 - CASSPGTAYEQYF TGTGCCAGCAGTCCCGGGACAGCCTACGAGCAGTACTTC
TRBJ1-5 - TRBV30 - CAWSGGQRSNSNQPQHF TGTGCCTGGAGTGGCGGGCAGCGAAGCAATAGCAATCAGCCCCAGCATTTT